The source of this T cell receptor beta chain is a study of glioma-infiltrating T cells. About the research overall: Low-grade gliomas were grade II; glioblastomas were grade IV at initial diagnosis.

Using RNA template, CDR3s of TCR alpha and beta were amplified with iRepertoire arm-PCR. TCRdb reanalysed the multiplex PCR reads using MiXCR and keeps one entry per CDR3 protein. Here the sample spans about 380,000 distinct CDR3 sequences, 41% being singletons. This CDR3 spans 15 amino acids. Trimming at V came to 8 bases and at J to 5 bases, leaving 8 bases not matched to a gene. Per the germline V gene, CDR1 is MNHEY and CDR2 is SMNVEV (reference sequence). Study-level results: Signature shared blood CDR3 motifs were enriched in low-divergence and depleted in high-divergence patients. Non-neoplastic patients had below-expected tissue-blood divergence, while all gliomas exceeded expectation.

About this clonotype: Its target is not known.

The chain couples TRBV27 to TRBJ2-2; 10 bases match TRBD2. The receptor was isolated from a human donor with low-grade glioma or glioblastoma, undergoing nonglioma brain surgery, or in good health (not recorded which). The specimen sequenced was glioma tissue, nonneoplastic brain tissue, or PBMCs (not recorded which). The CDR3 spells CASRMEGLATGELFF. The CDR3 DNA is TGTGCCAGCCGAATGGAGGGACTAGCGACCGGGGAGCTGTTTTTT.